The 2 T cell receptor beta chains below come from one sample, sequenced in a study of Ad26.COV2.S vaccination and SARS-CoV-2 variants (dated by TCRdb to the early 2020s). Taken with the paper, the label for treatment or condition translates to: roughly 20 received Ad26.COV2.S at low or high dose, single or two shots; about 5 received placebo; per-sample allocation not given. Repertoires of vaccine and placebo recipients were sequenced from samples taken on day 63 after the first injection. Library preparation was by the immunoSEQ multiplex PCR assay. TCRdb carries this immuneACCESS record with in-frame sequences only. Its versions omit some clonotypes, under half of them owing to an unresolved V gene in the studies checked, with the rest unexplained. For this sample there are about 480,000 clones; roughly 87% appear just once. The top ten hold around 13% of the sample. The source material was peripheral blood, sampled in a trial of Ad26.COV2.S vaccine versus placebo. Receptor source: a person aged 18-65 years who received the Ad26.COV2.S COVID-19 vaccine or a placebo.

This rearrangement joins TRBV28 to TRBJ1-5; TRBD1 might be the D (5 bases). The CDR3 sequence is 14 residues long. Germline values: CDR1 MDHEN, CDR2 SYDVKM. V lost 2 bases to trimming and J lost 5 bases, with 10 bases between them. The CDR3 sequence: CASSLDSHDQPQHF. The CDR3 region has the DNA TGTGCCAGCAGTTTAGACAGCCATGATCAGCCCCAGCATTTT.

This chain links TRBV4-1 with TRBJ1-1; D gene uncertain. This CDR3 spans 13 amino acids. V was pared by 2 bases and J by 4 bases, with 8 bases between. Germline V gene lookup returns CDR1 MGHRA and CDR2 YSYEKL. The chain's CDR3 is CASSQWGGTEAFF. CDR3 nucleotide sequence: TGCGCCAGCAGCCAATGGGGAGGCACTGAAGCTTTCTTT.